This T cell receptor beta chain was retrieved from a study of blood T cell repertoires in COVID-19. This CDR3 contains 18 residues. Between the trimmed V and J ends, which lost 4 bases and 6 bases, there was a span of 25 bases. Germline values: CDR1 LGHNA, CDR2 YNFKEQ. This study enrolled people aged about 18 to 90 from roughly 24 US geographic areas. In Cohort 3, a recovered donor had either two negative PCRs, clearance, or symptom resolution. In the authors' methods: Reference gene primer amplification gave nucleated cell count estimates. Method: immunoSEQ multiplex PCR; TCRdb's copy keeps in-frame clones and lacks some. The V and J calls and clone size come from that table; D and trimming were worked out from the DNA. The sample carries a few hundred thousand clones, about 90% recorded once.

J is TRBJ2-1 and V is TRBV4-2, with a possible D match to TRBD1 (5 bases). Sample: PBMCs or T cells enriched from blood (not recorded which). The sequence was collected from a man aged 30-40 years who had recovered from COVID-19. In nucleotides, the CDR3 is TGTGCCAGCAGCCTTCATACGGACATAAATCTTCAGAGCAATGAGCAGTTCTTC. Translated, it gives CASSLHTDINLQSNEQFF.